This T cell receptor (beta chain) was captured in a study of CD8+CD57+ T cells in acquired aplastic anemia. Sequencing was done on patients that had shown CD8+CD57+ cell expansion by flow cytometry. Blood was sampled before the patients had received any therapy. The study profiled TCR beta VDJ and CDR3 using genomic DNA as template. TCRdb independently ran MiXCR on the reads; one entry per CDR3 protein. The data show 150,000 or so distinct CDR3 sequences, about 54% seen once. This CDR3 comprises 11 residues. The V and J ends lost 0 bases and 10 bases respectively, with 4 bases between them. Germline lookup yields CDR1 MNHEY and CDR2 SVGAGI. This clonotype was recorded at least ten times.

This clonotype was obtained from a human donor with aplastic anemia. The sample taken for sequencing was sorted CD4+, CD8+, or CD8+CD57+ T cells (not recorded which) from PBMCs. The chain recombines TRBV6-5 with TRBJ1-5, with D uncertain. CDR3 nucleotide sequence: TGTGCCAGCAGTTACTCGCCTCCCCAGCATTTT. Translated, it gives CASSYSPPQHF.